These 15 T cell receptor beta chains share one sample of origin, sequenced in a study of T cell responses to AZD1222 COVID-19 vaccine. The repertoire was sequenced with immunoSEQ multiplex PCR; TCRdb's copy has only in-frame clones and lacks some. The repertoire includes 150,000 or so clones, 90% of them detected once, and 1.5% to 2% sits in the top ten. This sample comprised peripheral blood, obtained on day 0 of AZD1222 vaccination. The receptor source for this set is an adult in good health.

The V and J genes are TRBV11-2 and TRBJ2-3; D perhaps matches TRBD2 (6 bases). Trimming took 0 bases from V and 2 from J, leaving 12 bases between them. CDR1 is SGHAT, CDR2 FQNNGV, per germline. The CDR3 is 16 residues long. Here the CDR3 DNA reads TGTGCCAGCAGCTTAGATCGACTAGACCCCACAGATACGCAGTATTTT. Translating gives CASSLDRLDPTDTQYF.

V usage is TRBV4-1 and J usage is TRBJ2-3; TRBD2 aligns across 9 bases. The CDR3 loop spans 15 amino acids. J gave up 3 bases and V 4 bases, and 5 bases lay outside the gene matches. The germline CDR1 and CDR2 sequences are MGHRA and YSYEKL. DNA of the CDR3: TGCGCCAGCAGCCTTAGCGGGAGCGGGACAGATACGCAGTATTTT. It codes for CASSLSGSGTDTQYF.

The rearrangement joins TRBV27 to TRBJ2-2; D is possibly TRBD1 (5 bases). With 6 bases removed from V and 5 bases from J, the gap between germline ends came to 10 bases. The germline V gene encodes CDR1 MNHEY and CDR2 SMNVEV (reference sequence). This CDR3 has 13 amino acids. Written as DNA, the CDR3 is TGTGCCAGCAGGATAGGGGTAACCGGGGAGCTGTTTTTT. Residues: CASRIGVTGELFF.

The chain employs TRBV7-2 and TRBJ2-4, with a possible D match to TRBD2 (7 bases). This CDR3 is 18 amino acids long. The V and J ends lost 5 bases and 1 base respectively, with 21 bases between them. Germline CDR1 is SGHTA and CDR2 is FQGNSA. The CDR3 sequence is CASSLGGALVVAKNIQYF. DNA of the CDR3: TGTGCCAGCAGCCTAGGGGGGGCGCTGGTTGTGGCCAAAAACATTCAGTACTTC. Together with reference TRBV7-2 and TRBJ2-4, the CDR3 gives the full variable domain: GAGVSQSPSNKVTEKGKDVELRCDPISGHTALYWYRQSLGQGLEFLIYFQGNSAPDKSGLPSDRFSAERTGGSVSTLTIQRTQQEDSAVYLCASSLGGALVVAKNIQYFGAGTRLSVL.

The rearrangement joins TRBV5-4 to TRBJ2-3; TRBD1 matches 7 bases. The CDR3 is 14 residues long. Trimming took 4 bases from V and 2 from J; bases not matched to a gene: 4. Germline assignment: CDR1 SGHNT and CDR2 YYREEE (reference sequence). In DNA form, the CDR3 reads TGTGCCAGCAGCCCGGGACAGCACACAGATACGCAGTATTTT. It encodes CASSPGQHTDTQYF. Filled out from reference TRBV5-4 and TRBJ2-3, the complete variable domain reads ETGVTQSPTHLIKTRGQQVTLRCSSQSGHNTVSWYQQALGQGPQFIFQYYREEENGRGNFPPRFSGLQFPNYSSELNVNALELDDSALYLCASSPGQHTDTQYFGPGTRLTVL.

The V gene is TRBV28, the J gene TRBJ1-1; D might be TRBD1 (5 bases). The ends were cut back, 3 bases at V and 5 bases at J, with 16 bases in the middle. From germline, CDR1 is MDHEN and CDR2 SYDVKM. The CDR3 consists of 15 residues. CDR3 nucleotide sequence: TGTGCCAGCAGTTTGGGATTAGGGGCCAGGACTGAAGCTTTCTTT. It is translated as CASSLGLGARTEAFF.

The chain joins TRBV27 to TRBJ1-6, with 7 bases identical to TRBD1. V shed 5 bases and J 4 bases; nucleotides not matched to a gene: 8. CDR1 is MNHEY and CDR2 is SMNVEV in the germline V gene (reference sequence). The CDR3 totals 16 residues. This CDR3 is CASSASPGQYNSPLHF. The CDR3 DNA reads as TGTGCCAGCAGTGCCTCTCCGGGACAGTATAATTCACCCCTCCACTTT.

V and J are TRBV6-1 and TRBJ2-3; 11 bases agree with TRBD2. Germline V gene sequence: CDR1 MNHNS, CDR2 SASEGT. With V trimmed by 4 bases and J by 6 bases, 9 bases remained unmatched. This CDR3 has 16 amino acids. This CDR3 is CASSGVAGGPKDTQYF. The CDR3 DNA sequence: TGTGCCAGCAGTGGGGTAGCGGGAGGGCCCAAGGATACGCAGTATTTT.

The V and J genes are TRBV15 and TRBJ2-7; possibly TRBD2 for D (5 bases). CDR1 and CDR2 (germline): LNHNV, YYDKDF (reference sequence). The CDR3 is 13 amino acids. V lost 0 bases to trimming and J lost 7 bases, with 10 bases between them. In DNA form, the CDR3 reads TGTGCCACCAGCAGAGAAGGGTCGGGAGAGCAGTACTTC. It encodes CATSREGSGEQYF.

This chain uses TRBV24-1 with TRBJ1-5; D is possibly TRBD1 (6 bases). The CDR3 contains 15 residues. CDR1 KGHDR and CDR2 SFDVKD come from the germline V gene. Trimming removed 4 bases at V and 7 bases at J, with 16 bases between. CDR3 protein: CATSDSGAGDQPQHF. Written as DNA, the CDR3 is TGTGCCACCAGTGACTCCGGGGCAGGGGACCAGCCCCAGCATTTT.

V is TRBV7-3 and J is TRBJ1-1; D not certain. CDR3 length equals 15 residues. Germline assignment: CDR1 SGHTA and CDR2 FQGTGA. The V and J ends lost 5 bases and 4 bases respectively, with 17 bases between them. The CDR3 loop reads CASSTDGTTGTEAFF. CDR3 nucleotides: TGTGCCAGCAGCACCGACGGTACCACCGGCACTGAAGCTTTCTTT. Full variable domain (rest looked up from reference TRBV7-3 and TRBJ1-1): GAGVSQTPSNKVTEKGKYVELRCDPISGHTALYWYRQSLGQGPEFLIYFQGTGAADDSGLPNDRFFAVRPEGSVSTLKIQRTERGDSAVYLCASSTDGTTGTEAFFGQGTRLTVV.

This clone was detected only a few times. The rearrangement joins TRBV7-9 to TRBJ2-7, with a tentative D call TRBD1 (5 bases). V lost 6 bases, J lost 4 bases, and 19 bases lay in between. CDR3 length: 15 amino acids. Germline V CDR1 and CDR2: SEHNR, FQNEAQ (reference sequence). The CDR3 coding sequence is TGTGCCAGCAGTCAGGATTCAGGACAAGAGTACGAGCAGTACTTC. Translated, it gives CASSQDSGQEYEQYF. The whole variable domain, filled in from reference TRBV7-9 and TRBJ2-7, reads DTGVSQNPRHKITKRGQNVTFRCDPISEHNRLYWYRQTLGQGPEFLTYFQNEAQLEKSRLLSDRFSAERPKGSFSTLEIQRTEQGDSAMYLCASSQDSGQEYEQYFGPGTRLTVT.

This clone was detected once. The chain combines TRBV2 with TRBJ1-3, with D unresolved. Trimming removed 3 bases from V and 4 bases from J, with 4 bases in between. Germline values: CDR1 SNHLY, CDR2 FYNNEI. This CDR3 has 12 residues. Written as DNA, the CDR3 is TGTGCCAGCAGTGAGAGCGGAAACACCATATATTTT. Its translation: CASSESGNTIYF.

The gene calls are TRBV28 and TRBJ1-5; D is uncertain. The CDR3 has 14 amino acids. V was shortened by 7 bases and J by 2 bases, with 12 bases between the two germline ends. Germline-derived CDR1 and CDR2 are MDHEN and SYDVKM. CDR3 loop: CASIRGYGNQPQHF. CDR3 sequence (DNA): TGTGCCAGCATCCGGGGTTACGGCAATCAGCCCCAGCATTTT.

The V gene is TRBV7-8, the J gene TRBJ1-1, with a tentative D call TRBD1 (6 bases). CDR1 and CDR2 (germline): SGHVS, FQNEAQ. The CDR3 runs 18 residues. The V and J ends lost 0 bases and 0 bases respectively, with 17 bases between them. The CDR3 spells CASSLARVSGAMNTEAFF. The CDR3, as DNA: TGTGCCAGCAGCTTAGCGCGGGTGTCAGGGGCGATGAACACTGAAGCTTTCTTT. Filled out from reference TRBV7-8 and TRBJ1-1, the complete variable domain reads GAGVSQSPRYKVAKRGQDVALRCDPISGHVSLFWYQQALGQGPEFLTYFQNEAQLDKSGLPSDRFFAERPEGSVSTLKIQRTQQEDSAVYLCASSLARVSGAMNTEAFFGQGTRLTVV.